Shown below are 17 T cell receptor beta chains from a single sample sequenced in a study of blood T cells in healthy people across ages. A second roughly 6 to 11 cycle PCR used barcoded and J-beta primers. TCRdb analysed the 5' RACE reads with MiXCR anew, one entry per CDR3 protein. The sample consists of 790,000 or so distinct CDR3 sequences, around half of them appearing once. Sequencing was carried out using blood. All receptors come from an elderly man in good health.

The rearrangement joins TRBV24-1 to TRBJ2-5, with D possibly being TRBD1 (6 bases). Germline V gene sequence: CDR1 KGHDR, CDR2 SFDVKD. V was clipped by 4 bases and J by 5 bases, with 16 bases between them. The CDR3 runs 15 residues. CDR3 loop: CATSDSGQSGETQYF. CDR3 nucleotide sequence: TGTGCCACCAGTGACTCCGGACAGTCCGGGGAGACCCAGTACTTC.

The chain employs TRBV2 and TRBJ1-5, with TRBD1 identical over 10 bases. This CDR3 contains 15 residues. J gave up 5 bases and V 1 base, and 2 bases lay outside the gene matches. Germline V gene sequence: CDR1 SNHLY, CDR2 FYNNEI. The CDR3 sequence: CASSEGGQGYQPQHF. The CDR3 bases are TGTGCCAGCAGTGAAGGGGGACAGGGGTATCAGCCCCAGCATTTT.

This clonotype was observed once. A much larger clone differs by one base, so this may be a read error. V usage is TRBV14 and J usage is TRBJ2-3; D is unclear. The CDR3 consists of 14 residues. The V gene's germline CDR1 is SGHDN and CDR2 FVKESK. The CDR3, as DNA: TGTGCCAGCAACCAAGGAGTCCCCCCAGATACGCAGTATTTT. It translates to CASNQGVPPDTQYF. Complete variable domain (other parts from reference TRBV14 and TRBJ2-3): EAGVTQFPSHSVIEKGQTVTLRCDPISGHDNLYWYRRVMGKEIKFLLHFVKESKQDESGMPNNRFLAERTGGTYSTLKVQPAELEDSGVYFCASNQGVPPDTQYFGPGTRLTVL.

As to this clonotype: A read error may explain this, as a much larger clone is one base away. This CDR3 is CASSQGQWNTETFF. The CDR3 bases are TGTGCCAGCAGCCAGGGACAGTGGAACACTGAAACTTTCTTT. The chain recombines TRBV7-8 with TRBJ1-1, with 7 bases that match TRBD1. The CDR3 contains 14 residues. Germline V gene data show CDR1 as SGHVS and CDR2 as FQNEAQ.

The J gene is TRBJ2-7, the V gene TRBV5-4; D is possibly TRBD2 (7 bases). Germline V gene data show CDR1 as SGHNT and CDR2 as YYREEE (reference sequence). The CDR3 spans 14 residues. Trimming took 4 bases from V and 0 from J, leaving 11 bases between them. CDR3 protein: CASSSGTHSYEQYF. CDR3 nucleotide sequence: TGTGCCAGCAGCAGCGGGACACACTCCTACGAGCAGTACTTC.

This clonotype was observed a few times. J is TRBJ2-3 and V is TRBV27; 10 positions agree with TRBD1. The CDR3 is 15 amino acids. V dropped 6 bases and J dropped 8; count of bases not matched to a gene: 11. Germline CDR1 and CDR2: MNHEY and SMNVEV (reference sequence). In nucleotides, the CDR3 is TGTGCCAGCAGCGGGGGACAGGGGTTCGGGGCTACGCAGTATTTT. It yields the protein CASSGGQGFGATQYF.

V is TRBV5-1 and J is TRBJ2-5; D perhaps matches TRBD1 (7 bases). The J call may be faulty, since TRBJ2-7 better matches the DNA end. This CDR3 contains 15 residues. Germline assignment: CDR1 SGHRS and CDR2 YFSETQ. CDR3 sequence: CASSFVQGGYNEQYF. The CDR3 nucleotides are TGCGCCAGCAGCTTTGTTCAGGGGGGATACAACGAGCAGTACTTC.

This chain uses TRBV14 with TRBJ2-2; D gene ambiguous. Germline CDR1 reads SGHDN; CDR2 reads FVKESK. Trimming left V 2 bases short and J 7 bases short, with 8 bases between. The CDR3 contains 13 residues. CDR3 in DNA: TGTGCCAGCAGCCAAACGGGCAACGGGGAGCTGTTTTTT. Translating gives CASSQTGNGELFF.

This clonotype was detected only a few times. The chain has TRBV12-3 or TRBV12-4 and TRBJ2-7, with 10 bases lining up with TRBD1. The CDR3 loop spans 18 amino acids. V trimming: 6 bases; J trimming: 4 bases; junction bases outside the gene matches: 18. CDR3 in amino acids: CASRENYGTGDRTYEQYF. CDR3 nucleotides: TGTGCCAGCAGGGAAAACTACGGGACAGGGGATCGTACTTACGAGCAGTACTTC.

This chain links TRBV7-2 with TRBJ2-3, with 10 positions matching TRBD2. Trimming cost V 5 bases and J 4 bases; bases outside gene matches: 9. The CDR3 totals 16 residues. Germline V gene data show CDR1 as SGHTA and CDR2 as FQGNSA. The CDR3 here is CASSGGLAERADTQYF. The CDR3 DNA follows: TGTGCCAGCAGCGGTGGACTAGCGGAGAGGGCAGATACGCAGTATTTT.

J is TRBJ2-3 and V is TRBV20-1, with 7 bases lining up with TRBD2. CDR1 and CDR2 (germline): DFQATT, SNEGSKA (reference sequence). The CDR3 runs 16 residues. V lost 0 bases to trimming and J lost 0 bases; unmatched junction nucleotides: 6. The CDR3 loop is CSARDPRDYSTDTQYF. CDR3 nucleotides: TGCAGTGCTAGAGATCCCAGGGACTACAGCACAGATACGCAGTATTTT.

This clonotype was found many times. The J gene is TRBJ2-5, the V gene TRBV7-8, with 7 bases fitting TRBD1. J gave up 1 base and V 10 bases, and 9 bases lay outside the gene matches. The CDR3 has 14 residues. CDR1 and CDR2 (germline): SGHVS, FQNEAQ. In DNA, the CDR3 is TGTGCCACTAAGGGACAGCAGCCCCAAGAGACCCAGTACTTC. Its translation is CATKGQQPQETQYF.

The genes are TRBV2 and TRBJ1-2, with 9 nucleotides matching TRBD1. The germline V gene has CDR1 SNHLY and CDR2 FYNNEI. Unmatched junction bases numbered 5, after V lost 2 bases and J lost 4 bases. The CDR3 is made up of 15 amino acids. The CDR3 DNA follows: TGTGCCAGCAGTGAAATACAGGGGGCTACCTATGGCTACACCTTC. The encoded protein is CASSEIQGATYGYTF.

V is TRBV12-3 or TRBV12-4 and J is TRBJ2-5; perhaps TRBD2 as D (6 bases). This CDR3 is built from 14 residues. Trimming pared 7 bases from V and 7 bases from J, leaving 19 bases between. CDR3 nucleotide sequence: TGTGCCAGCACCCCGCGGCAGTTGGAGGGGACCCAGTACTTC. Translation: CASTPRQLEGTQYF.

The DNA of the CDR3 is TGTGCCAGCAGCTTAGACCGGACTATCAGCAATGAGCAGTACTTC. It encodes CASSLDRTISNEQYF. The chain links TRBV11-2 to TRBJ2-7; D is perhaps TRBD2 (6 bases). Trimming cost V 0 bases and J 7 bases, with 16 bases left between them. Germline V gene lookup returns CDR1 SGHAT and CDR2 FQNNGV. The CDR3 extends over 15 amino acids. The full variable domain, in which reference TRBV11-2 and TRBJ2-7 provide the parts outside the CDR3, is EAGVAQSPRYKIIEKRQSVAFWCNPISGHATLYWYQQILGQGPKLLIQFQNNGVVDDSQLPKDRFSAERLKGVDSTLKIQPAKLEDSAVYLCASSLDRTISNEQYFGPGTRLTVT.

The chain carries TRBV19 and TRBJ2-3; TRBD2 matches 8 bases. Germline CDR1 is LNHDA and CDR2 is SQIVND (reference sequence). The CDR3 is made up of 17 amino acids. V shed 0 bases and J 3 bases; nucleotides not matched to a gene: 8. The chain's CDR3 is CASSIEGPAGATDTQYF. Written as DNA, the CDR3 is TGTGCCAGTAGTATAGAAGGTCCAGCGGGAGCGACAGATACGCAGTATTTT.

The V call is TRBV27, the J call TRBJ2-5; possible D gene TRBD1, 6 bases. V lost 5 bases and J 4 bases, leaving 23 bases between the germline ends. Germline V gene sequence: CDR1 MNHEY, CDR2 SMNVEV (reference sequence). The CDR3 extends over 17 amino acids. CDR3 loop: CASSAAWDMGQGETQYF. The CDR3 bases are TGTGCCAGCAGTGCCGCGTGGGACATGGGGCAGGGAGAGACCCAGTACTTC.